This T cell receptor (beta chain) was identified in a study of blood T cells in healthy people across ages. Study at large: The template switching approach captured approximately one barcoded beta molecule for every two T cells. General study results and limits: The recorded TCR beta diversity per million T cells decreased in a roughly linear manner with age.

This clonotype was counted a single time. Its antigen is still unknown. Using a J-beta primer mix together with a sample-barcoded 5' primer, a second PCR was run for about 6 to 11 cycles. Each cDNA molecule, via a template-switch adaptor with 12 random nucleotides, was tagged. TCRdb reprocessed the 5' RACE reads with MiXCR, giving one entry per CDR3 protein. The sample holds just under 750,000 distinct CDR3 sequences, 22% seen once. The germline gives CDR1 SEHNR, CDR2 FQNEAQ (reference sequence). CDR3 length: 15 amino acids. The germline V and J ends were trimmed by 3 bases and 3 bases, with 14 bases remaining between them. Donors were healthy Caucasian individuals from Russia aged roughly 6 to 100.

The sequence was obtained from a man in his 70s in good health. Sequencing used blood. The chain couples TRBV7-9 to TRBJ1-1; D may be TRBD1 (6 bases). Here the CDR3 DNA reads TGTGCCAGCAGCTTTGGGCGGGGGCGGGACACTGAAGCTTTCTTT. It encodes CASSFGRGRDTEAFF.